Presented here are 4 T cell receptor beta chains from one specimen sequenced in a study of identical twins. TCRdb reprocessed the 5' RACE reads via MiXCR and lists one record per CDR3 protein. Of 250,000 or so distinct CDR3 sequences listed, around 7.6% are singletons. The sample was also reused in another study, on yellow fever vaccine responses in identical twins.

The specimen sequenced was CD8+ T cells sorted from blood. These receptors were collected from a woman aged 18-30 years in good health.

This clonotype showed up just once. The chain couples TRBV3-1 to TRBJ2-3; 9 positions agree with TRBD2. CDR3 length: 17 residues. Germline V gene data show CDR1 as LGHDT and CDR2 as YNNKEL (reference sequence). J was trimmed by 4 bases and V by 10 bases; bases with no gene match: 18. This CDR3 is CATCQDPWREGPDTQYF. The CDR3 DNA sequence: TGTGCCACCTGCCAAGACCCCTGGCGGGAGGGTCCAGATACGCAGTATTTT.

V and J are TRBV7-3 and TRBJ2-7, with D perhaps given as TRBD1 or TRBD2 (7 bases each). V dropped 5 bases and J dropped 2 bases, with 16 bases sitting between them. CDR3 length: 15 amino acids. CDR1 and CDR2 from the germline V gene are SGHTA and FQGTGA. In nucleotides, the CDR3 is TGTGCCAGCAGCCCCACGGCAGGGGGGGCCTACGAGCAGTACTTC. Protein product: CASSPTAGGAYEQYF.

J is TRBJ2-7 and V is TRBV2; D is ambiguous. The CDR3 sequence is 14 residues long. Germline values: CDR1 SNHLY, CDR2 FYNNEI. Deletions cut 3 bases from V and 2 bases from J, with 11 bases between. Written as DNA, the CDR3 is TGTGCCAGCAGTGAGGAAGTGGGGACCTACGAGCAGTACGTC. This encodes CASSEEVGTYEQYV.

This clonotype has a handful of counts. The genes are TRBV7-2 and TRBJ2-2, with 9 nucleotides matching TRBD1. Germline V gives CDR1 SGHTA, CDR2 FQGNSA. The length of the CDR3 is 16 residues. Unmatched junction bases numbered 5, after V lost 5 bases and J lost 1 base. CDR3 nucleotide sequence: TGTGCCAGCAGCATCCCGGGACAGGGGAACACCGGGGAGCTGTTTTTT. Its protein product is CASSIPGQGNTGELFF.